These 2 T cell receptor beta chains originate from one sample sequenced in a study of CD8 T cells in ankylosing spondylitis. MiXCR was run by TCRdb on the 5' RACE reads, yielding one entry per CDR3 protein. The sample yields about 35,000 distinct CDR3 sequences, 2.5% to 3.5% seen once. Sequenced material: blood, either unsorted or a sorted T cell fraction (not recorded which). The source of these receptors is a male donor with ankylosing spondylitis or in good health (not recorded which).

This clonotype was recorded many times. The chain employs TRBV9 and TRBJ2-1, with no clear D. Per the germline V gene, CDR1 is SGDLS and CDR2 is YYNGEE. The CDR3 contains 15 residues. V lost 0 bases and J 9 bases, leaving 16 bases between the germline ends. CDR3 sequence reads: CASSVEAGDYGEQFF. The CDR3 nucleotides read TGTGCCAGCAGCGTAGAGGCAGGTGATTACGGTGAGCAGTTCTTC.

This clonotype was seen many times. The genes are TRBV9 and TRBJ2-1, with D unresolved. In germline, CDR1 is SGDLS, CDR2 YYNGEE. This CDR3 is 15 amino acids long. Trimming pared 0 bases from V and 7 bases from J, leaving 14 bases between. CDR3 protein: CASSVEHGVGNEQFF. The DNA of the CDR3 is TGTGCCAGCAGCGTAGAGCACGGAGTGGGAAATGAGCAGTTCTTC.